What follows are 32 T cell receptor beta chains derived from one specimen sequenced in a study of type 1 regulatory T cells. Each CDR3 protein gets one entry after TCRdb re-called the reads with MiXCR. Of 90,000 to 100,000 distinct CDR3 sequences listed, roughly 31% are singletons. The sequencing input was CD4+ T cells, either the whole sample or a sorted fraction (not recorded which). Receptor source: a human donor in good health.

This clonotype was seen only a few times. The chain is built from TRBV7-2 and TRBJ2-7; no clear D gene. Germline loops: CDR1 SGHTA, CDR2 FQGNSA. CDR3 length equals 13 residues. V was pared by 2 bases and J by 3 bases, with 8 bases between. The CDR3 loop is CASSLNSGYEQYF. CDR3 sequence (DNA): TGTGCCAGCAGCTTAAATTCGGGCTACGAGCAGTACTTC.

Turning to this clonotype: A read error may produce the germline difference seen at one junction end. The CDR3 region has the DNA TGCGCCAGCAGCCCGGGGACTAGCGGGAATCGACCTCGGTCCTACGAGCAGCACTTC. Translated: CASSPGTSGNRPRSYEQHF. This chain links TRBV5-1 with TRBJ2-7; 13 bases are shared with TRBD2. Germline V CDR1 and CDR2: SGHRS, YFSETQ. CDR3 length equals 19 residues.

This chain uses TRBV28 with TRBJ2-7; TRBD2 matches at 11 bases. The germline gives CDR1 MDHEN, CDR2 SYDVKM. Germline trimming cut 3 bases from V and 4 bases from J; bases unmatched to any gene: 20. The CDR3 sequence is 20 residues long. The CDR3 region is CASSFRGTHNSGRAVYEQYF. DNA for the CDR3: TGTGCCAGCAGTTTCCGGGGGACACACAATAGCGGGAGGGCCGTATACGAGCAGTACTTC.

The V gene is TRBV27, the J gene TRBJ2-5; possibly TRBD1 for D (6 bases). Germline lookup yields CDR1 MNHEY and CDR2 SMNVEV (reference sequence). The ends were cut back, 1 base at V and 5 bases at J, with 32 bases in the middle. The length of the CDR3 is 21 residues. CDR3 nucleotide sequence: TGTGCCAGCAGTTTATTAGGGAGAACCGCCTTTGCGGACCAGGGGCGGGAGACCCAGTACTTC. It is translated as CASSLLGRTAFADQGRETQYF.

This sequence joins TRBV20-1 and TRBJ2-1, with 12 bases matching TRBD2. V shed 6 bases, J shed 7 bases, and the junction held 7 bases outside the gene matches. The germline gives CDR1 DFQATT, CDR2 SNEGSKA (reference sequence). CDR3 size: 14 residues. The CDR3 loop is CSASKLAGGNEQFF. The DNA for the CDR3 is TGCAGTGCGTCCAAACTAGCGGGAGGAAATGAGCAGTTCTTC.

The chain links TRBV20-1 to TRBJ1-1; D not certain. The germline gives CDR1 DFQATT, CDR2 SNEGSKA (reference sequence). Trimming cost V 4 bases and J 4 bases, with 10 bases left between them. CDR3 length: 12 residues. CDR3 in DNA: TGCAGTGCTAATTGGGAGGGCACTGAAGCTTTCTTT. This codes for CSANWEGTEAFF.

This rearrangement joins TRBV5-6 to TRBJ1-2, with D possibly TRBD1 on 6 matching bases. V dropped 4 bases and J dropped 0 bases, with 16 bases sitting between them. Germline V gene sequence: CDR1 SGHDT, CDR2 YYEEEE. The CDR3 runs 16 residues. CDR3 coding DNA: TGTGCCAGCAGCCCTACGACAGGAGTAGCTAACTATGGCTACACCTTC. It specifies CASSPTTGVANYGYTF.

The rearrangement links TRBV29-1 to TRBJ2-5, with 7 bases matching TRBD1. The junction had 9 bases not matched to a gene; V was cut back by 8 bases and J by 3 bases. CDR1 is SQVTM, CDR2 ANQGSEA, per germline. The CDR3 runs to 13 residues. The CDR3 here is CSNRGVGEETQYF. CDR3 DNA: TGCAGCAACAGGGGCGTGGGGGAAGAGACCCAGTACTTC.

This rearrangement joins TRBV4-1 to TRBJ2-7, with TRBD2 identical over 9 bases. The CDR3 spans 17 residues. Germline loops: CDR1 MGHRA, CDR2 YSYEKL. The trim removed 0 bases at V and 3 bases at J, leaving 9 bases unmatched. CDR3 sequence (DNA): TGCGCCAGCAGCCAAGAACCCCTAGCGGGGATACGCTACGAGCAGTACTTC. Its protein product is CASSQEPLAGIRYEQYF.

The table lists this clonotype with a few counts. The chain employs TRBV20-1 and TRBJ2-3; D remains unclear. Germline CDR1 reads DFQATT; CDR2 reads SNEGSKA (reference sequence). The CDR3 is 14 residues long. The V end was cut by 3 bases, the J end by 0 bases, with 10 bases between. The CDR3 sequence is CSARPGSSTDTQYF. Written as DNA, the CDR3 is TGCAGTGCTAGGCCCGGGTCTAGCACAGATACGCAGTATTTT.

The chain links TRBV25-1 to TRBJ2-3, with a weak D call TRBD2 (5 bases). The germline CDR1 and CDR2 sequences are MGHDK and SYGVNS. The CDR3 runs to 14 residues. V lost 9 bases to trimming and J lost 3 bases, with 16 bases between them. DNA for the CDR3: TGTGCCAGTTCGTTGACAAGGACTACAGATACGCAGTATTTT. It is translated as CASSLTRTTDTQYF.

This clonotype occurred a few times. The chain uses TRBV29-1 and TRBJ2-1; D gene unclear. Deletions cut 7 bases from V and 9 bases from J, with 13 bases between. Looked up from germline, CDR1 is SQVTM and CDR2 is ANQGSEA. CDR3 length equals 11 residues. Here the CDR3 DNA reads TGCAGCGCTCGCGGTGGTCCTGAGCAGTTCTTC. Protein sequence: CSARGGPEQFF.

The gene calls are TRBV10-3 and TRBJ1-1; D is perhaps TRBD1 (5 bases). This CDR3 has 17 residues. Germline loops: CDR1 ENHRY, CDR2 SYGVKD. V dropped 4 bases and J dropped 1 base, with 19 bases sitting between them. The CDR3 coding sequence is TGTGCCATCAGTGCCTTAAGCTCAGGGATTGGGAACACTGAAGCTTTCTTT. Its protein product is CAISALSSGIGNTEAFF.

Concerning this clonotype: This sequence may be a read error, since a much larger clone differs from it by one base. The chain's CDR3 is CANSRGRVGETQYF. The CDR3, as DNA: TGTGCCAACAGCCGAGGCAGGGTTGGAGAGACCCAGTACTTC. The V and J genes are TRBV3-1 and TRBJ2-5; TRBD1 is a possible D gene (5 bases). Germline CDR1 reads LGHDT; CDR2 reads YNNKEL (reference sequence). The CDR3 sequence is 14 residues long.

In this sample, this clonotype turned up once. This chain joins TRBV5-1 and TRBJ2-1, with a tentative D call TRBD2 (6 bases). Trimming left V 4 bases short and J 6 bases short, with 17 bases between. CDR3 length equals 15 residues. Germline V CDR1 and CDR2: SGHRS, YFSETQ. The CDR3 region is CASSPDAVGGNEQFF. CDR3 DNA: TGCGCCAGCAGCCCGGATGCGGTGGGGGGCAATGAGCAGTTCTTC.

This clonotype was detected only a few times. The J gene is TRBJ1-2, the V gene TRBV25-1; D is perhaps TRBD1 (5 bases). Germline CDR1 is MGHDK and CDR2 is SYGVNS. Trimming took 2 bases from V and 4 from J, leaving 8 bases between them. CDR3 size: 13 residues. In nucleotides, the CDR3 is TGTGCCAGCAGTGAAGTGGGGGTCTATGGCTACACCTTC. This codes for CASSEVGVYGYTF.

The chain is built from TRBV7-9 and TRBJ2-7; no clear D. Germline loops: CDR1 SEHNR, CDR2 FQNEAQ (reference sequence). V was clipped by 2 bases and J by 4 bases, with 6 bases between them. The CDR3 runs to 12 residues. CDR3 in amino acids: CASSLQAYEQYF. The DNA for the CDR3 is TGTGCCAGCAGCTTACAGGCGTACGAGCAGTACTTC. The variable domain in full, completed from reference TRBV7-9 and TRBJ2-7, reads DTGVSQNPRHKITKRGQNVTFRCDPISEHNRLYWYRQTLGQGPEFLTYFQNEAQLEKSRLLSDRFSAERPKGSFSTLEIQRTEQGDSAMYLCASSLQAYEQYFGPGTRLTVT.

The sample holds a few counts of this clonotype. The genes are TRBV7-2 and TRBJ2-1; 8 nucleotides agree with TRBD2. This CDR3 comprises 13 residues. Germline-derived CDR1 and CDR2 are SGHTA and FQGNSA. After removal of 6 bases from V and 10 bases from J, the junction contained 8 bases not matched to a gene. CDR3 in amino acids: CASSSAGAREQFF. The CDR3 nucleotides read TGTGCCAGCAGTTCAGCGGGAGCACGGGAGCAGTTCTTC.

This chain uses TRBV7-9 with TRBJ2-7; the D gene is possibly TRBD2 (6 bases). V was shortened by 1 base and J by 2 bases, with 15 bases between the two germline ends. The germline CDR1 and CDR2 sequences are SEHNR and FQNEAQ (reference sequence). The CDR3 loop spans 16 amino acids. CDR3 amino acids: CASSLVRSSEAYEQYF. The CDR3 nucleotides are TGTGCCAGCAGCTTAGTTCGTTCTAGCGAGGCCTACGAGCAGTACTTC.

The rearrangement links TRBV19 to TRBJ2-2; D is unclear. Trimming took 6 bases from V and 1 from J, leaving 15 bases between them. The germline V gene has CDR1 LNHDA and CDR2 SQIVND (reference sequence). This CDR3 contains 16 residues. The DNA of the CDR3 is TGTGCCAGTAGCTTAATGCCGGTCGGGAACACCGGGGAGCTGTTTTTT. Residues: CASSLMPVGNTGELFF.

This clonotype was counted a few times. This chain uses TRBV5-1 with TRBJ1-2; TRBD1 aligns across 8 bases. V shed 0 bases and J 10 bases; nucleotides not matched to a gene: 5. Germline V gene sequence: CDR1 SGHRS, CDR2 YFSETQ. The CDR3 is made up of 13 amino acids. The CDR3 DNA follows: TGCGCCAGCAGCTTGGAGCCAGGGGGCGACTACACCTTC. Amino acids: CASSLEPGGDYTF.

The gene calls are TRBV5-5 and TRBJ2-5; 9 bases line up with TRBD1. Germline trimming cut 4 bases from V and 5 bases from J; bases unmatched to any gene: 15. The germline V gene encodes CDR1 SGHKS and CDR2 YYEKEE (reference sequence). The CDR3 has 17 amino acids. CDR3 coding DNA: TGTGCCAGCAGCCCCATCCCGAGCCGACAGGGGGGGGAGACCCAGTACTTC. Residues: CASSPIPSRQGGETQYF.

The rearrangement links TRBV15 to TRBJ2-1, with 10 bases identical to TRBD2. V shed 0 bases, J shed 10 bases, and the junction held 9 bases outside the gene matches. CDR1 LNHNV and CDR2 YYDKDF come from the germline V gene (reference sequence). The CDR3 length is 16 residues. The CDR3 DNA reads TGTGCCACCAGCAGAGAGGCTAGCGGGAGACTTGGGGAGCAGTTCTTC. It encodes CATSREASGRLGEQFF.

This clonotype was found many times. The V gene is TRBV14, the J gene TRBJ2-1, with 10 bases fitting TRBD2. Trimming at V came to 1 base and at J to 9 bases, leaving 6 bases not matched to a gene. Germline CDR1 and CDR2: SGHDN and FVKESK. This CDR3 comprises 15 residues. In DNA form, the CDR3 reads TGTGCCAGCAGCCAAGCAGCGGGAGGGCCGGGTGAGCAGTTCTTC. This codes for CASSQAAGGPGEQFF.

The rearrangement uses TRBV6-6 and TRBJ2-3, with D possibly being TRBD2 (6 bases). With 8 bases removed from V and 5 bases from J, the gap between germline ends came to 23 bases. The CDR3 contains 16 residues. Per germline, CDR1 MNHNY and CDR2 SVGAGI (reference sequence). In DNA form, the CDR3 reads TGTGCCAGCTCGGGGGTGACAGCGGCCCTGGGAGATACGCAGTATTTT. Translation gives CASSGVTAALGDTQYF.

The sample holds a few counts of this clonotype. The rearrangement links TRBV7-2 to TRBJ2-5; D gene unclear. Trimming left V 1 base short and J 5 bases short, with 8 bases between. The CDR3 covers 13 residues. CDR1 and CDR2 from the germline V gene are SGHTA and FQGNSA. The CDR3 DNA follows: TGTGCCAGCAGCTTAGAGGATCGTGAGACCCAGTACTTC. It specifies CASSLEDRETQYF.

This clonotype has more than one count but fewer than ten. V usage is TRBV7-2 and J usage is TRBJ2-1; D gene unclear. Germline lookup yields CDR1 SGHTA and CDR2 FQGNSA. The length of the CDR3 is 11 residues. V lost 2 bases, J lost 10 bases, and 6 bases lay in between. The CDR3 sequence is CASSLRREQFF. The CDR3 DNA reads TGTGCCAGCAGCTTAAGGCGGGAGCAGTTCTTC.

The chain recombines TRBV5-5 with TRBJ2-6, with D unresolved. V shed 0 bases and J shed 2 bases, with 6 bases lying between them. CDR1 is SGHKS and CDR2 is YYEKEE in the germline V gene (reference sequence). The CDR3 loop spans 15 amino acids. In DNA, the CDR3 is TGTGCCAGCAGCTTGGCTGGGACTGGGGCCAACGTCCTGACTTTC. Translating gives CASSLAGTGANVLTF. The full variable domain, its missing parts supplied by reference TRBV5-5 and TRBJ2-6, is DAGVTQSPTHLIKTRGQQVTLRCSPISGHKSVSWYQQVLGQGPQFIFQYYEKEERGRGNFPDRFSARQFPNYSSELNVNALLLGDSALYLCASSLAGTGANVLTFGAGSRLTVL.

The genes are TRBV20-1 and TRBJ2-4; D ambiguous. CDR3 length equals 14 residues. Germline V gives CDR1 DFQATT, CDR2 SNEGSKA (reference sequence). V lost 3 bases to trimming and J lost 8 bases, with 17 bases between them. CDR3 bases: TGCAGTGCTAGGGCTAGTCTTAGCAGCCACATTCAGTACTTC. It translates to CSARASLSSHIQYF.

The J gene is TRBJ2-3, the V gene TRBV6-6; D is ambiguous. With 3 bases removed from V and 0 bases from J, the gap between germline ends came to 10 bases. Germline-derived CDR1 and CDR2 are MNHNY and SVGAGI (reference sequence). The CDR3 extends over 15 amino acids. CDR3 in amino acids: CASSYSDSSTDTQYF. The CDR3 DNA follows: TGTGCCAGCAGTTATTCAGACTCTAGCACAGATACGCAGTATTTT.

The rearrangement joins TRBV12-3 or TRBV12-4 to TRBJ2-1, with TRBD2 as a possible D gene (6 bases). The CDR3 extends over 15 amino acids. V lost 1 base, J lost 4 bases, and 11 bases lay in between. CDR3 residues: CASSLVASVYNEQFF. CDR3 in DNA: TGTGCCAGCAGTTTAGTAGCTAGCGTGTACAATGAGCAGTTCTTC.

The chain employs TRBV10-3 and TRBJ1-6, with D uncertain. Germline lookup yields CDR1 ENHRY and CDR2 SYGVKD. The CDR3 totals 12 residues. V was trimmed by 2 bases and J by 8 bases, leaving 4 bases between them. Here the CDR3 reads CAISESDSPLHF. CDR3 in DNA: TGTGCCATCAGTGAGAGTGATTCACCCCTCCACTTT.